Listed below are T cell receptor beta chains from one sample, sequenced in a study of T-cell memory formation after mild COVID-19. TCRdb reprocessed the 5' RACE reads with MiXCR, giving one entry per CDR3 protein. The table has hundreds of thousands of distinct CDR3 sequences, 20% to 30% seen once. Material for sequencing was PBMCs or a T cell subset sorted from them (not recorded which). Receptors were obtained from an adult woman who had mild COVID-19 (a few samples of this study predate the infection). Cell type and time point are not known. Both conserved end residues are part of each CDR3. Fields, in order: V gene, J gene, D gene, clone size, CDR3 protein, CDR3 DNA. A D gene is named only where the DNA matches it firmly. Only some rows state a clone size, as once, few, many or a class for expanded clones.

V gene: TRBV7-2; J gene: TRBJ2-1; D gene: -; clone size: many; CDR3 protein: CASSRNYNEQFF; CDR3 DNA: TGTGCCAGCAGCAGAAACTACAATGAGCAGTTCTTC
V gene: TRBV7-2; J gene: TRBJ2-5; D gene: -; clone size: -; CDR3 protein: CASSLDGAGKWHF; CDR3 DNA: TGTGCCAGCAGCTTAGATGGTGCGGGAAAATGGCACTTC
V gene: TRBV5-1; J gene: TRBJ2-1; D gene: TRBD2; clone size: few; CDR3 protein: CASSGPTSGSPHEQFF; CDR3 DNA: TGCGCCAGCAGCGGACCGACTAGCGGGAGTCCCCATGAGCAGTTCTTC
V gene: TRBV10-2; J gene: TRBJ1-5; D gene: TRBD1; clone size: few; CDR3 protein: CASSGDRVQPQHF; CDR3 DNA: TGCGCCAGCAGCGGGGACAGGGTTCAGCCCCAGCATTTT
V gene: TRBV11-2; J gene: TRBJ2-7; D gene: TRBD1; clone size: few; CDR3 protein: CASSLPTGGKVDEQYF; CDR3 DNA: TGTGCCAGCAGCCTCCCGACAGGGGGCAAAGTAGACGAGCAGTACTTC
V gene: TRBV19; J gene: TRBJ2-3; D gene: -; clone size: -; CDR3 protein: CASSRGVYWDSWGAGREDTQYF; CDR3 DNA: TGTGCCAGTAGCCGAGGGGTTTACTGGGACAGCTGGGGAGCGGGACGAGAAGATACGCAGTATTTT
V gene: TRBV11-2; J gene: TRBJ2-1; D gene: TRBD2; clone size: -; CDR3 protein: CASTPAGGIYNEQFF; CDR3 DNA: TGTGCCAGCACGCCAGCGGGAGGGATCTACAATGAGCAGTTCTTC
V gene: TRBV20-1; J gene: TRBJ2-7; D gene: -; clone size: many; CDR3 protein: CSATQGLHEQYF; CDR3 DNA: TGCAGTGCTACTCAGGGGCTCCACGAGCAGTACTTC
V gene: TRBV20-1; J gene: TRBJ1-6; D gene: -; clone size: many; CDR3 protein: CSARLFSGDNSPLHF; CDR3 DNA: TGCAGTGCTAGGCTCTTCTCTGGGGACAATTCACCCCTCCACTTT
V gene: TRBV18; J gene: TRBJ2-7; D gene: -; clone size: -; CDR3 protein: CASSQEAPTLPYEQYF; CDR3 DNA: TGTGCCAGCTCGCAGGAAGCGCCAACTCTACCCTACGAGCAGTACTTC
V gene: TRBV24-1; J gene: TRBJ2-2; D gene: -; clone size: -; CDR3 protein: CATSGRWGKPDTGELFF; CDR3 DNA: TGTGCCACCAGTGGGCGTTGGGGCAAACCGGACACCGGGGAGCTGTTTTTT
V gene: TRBV6-2/TRBV6-3; J gene: TRBJ2-2; D gene: -; clone size: few; CDR3 protein: CASSYSKGSLNTGELFF; CDR3 DNA: TGTGCCAGCAGTTACTCAAAAGGGTCCCTGAACACCGGGGAGCTGTTTTTT
V gene: TRBV5-1; J gene: TRBJ1-5; D gene: -; clone size: few; CDR3 protein: CASSLDGGRDQPQHF; CDR3 DNA: TGCGCCAGCAGCCTAGACGGGGGGCGCGATCAGCCCCAGCATTTT
V gene: TRBV5-1; J gene: TRBJ1-1; D gene: -; clone size: many; CDR3 protein: CASSLGQAMNTEAFF; CDR3 DNA: TGCGCCAGCAGCTTGGGACAGGCCATGAACACTGAAGCTTTCTTT
V gene: TRBV12-3/TRBV12-4; J gene: TRBJ2-7; D gene: -; clone size: -; CDR3 protein: CASSLQADHEQYF; CDR3 DNA: TGTGCCAGCAGTTTACAGGCGGACCACGAGCAGTACTTC
V gene: TRBV6-5; J gene: TRBJ2-5; D gene: TRBD1; clone size: -; CDR3 protein: CASSGQAGSPETQYF; CDR3 DNA: TGTGCCAGCAGTGGACAGGCTGGCTCTCCAGAGACCCAGTACTTC
V gene: TRBV6-1; J gene: TRBJ2-5; D gene: TRBD2; clone size: -; CDR3 protein: CASSPWRSGGETQYF; CDR3 DNA: TGTGCCAGCAGTCCCTGGAGGAGCGGGGGGGAGACCCAGTACTTC
V gene: TRBV7-7; J gene: TRBJ2-1; D gene: -; clone size: -; CDR3 protein: CASSLSSEDEQFF; CDR3 DNA: TGTGCCAGCAGCTTATCCTCGGAAGATGAGCAGTTCTTC
V gene: TRBV20-1; J gene: TRBJ1-4; D gene: TRBD1; clone size: few; CDR3 protein: CSARAGTETNEKLFF; CDR3 DNA: TGCAGTGCTAGGGCCGGGACAGAAACTAATGAAAAACTGTTTTTT
V gene: TRBV12-3/TRBV12-4; J gene: TRBJ1-1; D gene: -; clone size: -; CDR3 protein: CASKQGPRNTEAFF; CDR3 DNA: TGTGCCAGCAAACAGGGCCCCCGGAACACTGAAGCTTTCTTT
V gene: TRBV18; J gene: TRBJ1-2; D gene: TRBD1; clone size: -; CDR3 protein: CASSPPDRAAYGYTF; CDR3 DNA: TGTGCCAGCTCACCACCGGACAGGGCAGCCTATGGCTACACCTTC
V gene: TRBV6-5; J gene: TRBJ1-2; D gene: TRBD1; clone size: few; CDR3 protein: CASSYDRGLNGYTF; CDR3 DNA: TGTGCCAGCAGTTACGACAGGGGGCTTAATGGCTACACCTTC
V gene: TRBV29-1; J gene: TRBJ2-7; D gene: -; clone size: many; CDR3 protein: CSVVVLSRDEQYF; CDR3 DNA: TGCAGCGTTGTAGTGCTGAGTCGTGACGAGCAGTACTTC
V gene: TRBV21-1; J gene: TRBJ2-7; D gene: -; clone size: -; CDR3 protein: CASSREPYEQYF; CDR3 DNA: TGTGCCAGCAGCCGGGAGCCCTACGAGCAGTACTTC
V gene: TRBV5-8; J gene: TRBJ2-1; D gene: -; clone size: few; CDR3 protein: CASSIMTGSSYNEQFF; CDR3 DNA: TGTGCCAGCAGCATCATGACGGGCAGCTCCTACAATGAGCAGTTCTTC
V gene: TRBV3-1; J gene: TRBJ1-2; D gene: -; clone size: many; CDR3 protein: CASSPEGWRFYGYTF; CDR3 DNA: TGTGCCAGCAGCCCAGAGGGATGGCGATTCTATGGCTACACCTTC
V gene: TRBV15; J gene: TRBJ2-1; D gene: TRBD2; clone size: few; CDR3 protein: CATSRGGGGAQVDEQFF; CDR3 DNA: TGTGCCACCAGCAGAGGTGGCGGGGGGGCTCAGGTGGATGAGCAGTTCTTC